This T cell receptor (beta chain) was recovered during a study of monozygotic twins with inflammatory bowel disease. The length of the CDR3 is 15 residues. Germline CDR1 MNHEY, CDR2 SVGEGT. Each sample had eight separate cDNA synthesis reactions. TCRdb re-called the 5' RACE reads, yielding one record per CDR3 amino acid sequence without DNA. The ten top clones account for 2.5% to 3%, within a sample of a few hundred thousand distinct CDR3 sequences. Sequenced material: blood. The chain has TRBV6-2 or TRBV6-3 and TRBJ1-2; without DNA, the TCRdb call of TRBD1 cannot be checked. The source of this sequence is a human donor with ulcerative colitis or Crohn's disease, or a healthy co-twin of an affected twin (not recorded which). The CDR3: CASNIPEGPGSGYTF.